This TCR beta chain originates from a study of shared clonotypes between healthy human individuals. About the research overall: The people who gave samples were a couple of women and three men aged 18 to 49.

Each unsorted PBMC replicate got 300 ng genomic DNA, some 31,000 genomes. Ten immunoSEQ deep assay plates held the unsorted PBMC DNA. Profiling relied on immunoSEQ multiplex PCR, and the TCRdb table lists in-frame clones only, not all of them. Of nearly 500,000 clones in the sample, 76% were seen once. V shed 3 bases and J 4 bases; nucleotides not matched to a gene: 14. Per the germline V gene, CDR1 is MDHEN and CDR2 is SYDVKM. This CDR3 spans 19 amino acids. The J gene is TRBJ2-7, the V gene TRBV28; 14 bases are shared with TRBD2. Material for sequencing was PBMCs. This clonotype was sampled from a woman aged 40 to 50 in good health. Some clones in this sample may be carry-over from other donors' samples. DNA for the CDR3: TGTGCCAGCAGTTTCCCAGTGGGGACTAGCGGGAGTAGTAAGTACGAGCAGTACTTC. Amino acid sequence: CASSFPVGTSGSSKYEQYF.